A single sample gave rise to the 17 T cell receptor beta chains below, sequenced in a study of T cells in Graves' hyperthyroidism and ophthalmopathy. From RNA transcripts, TCR beta CDR3 regions were amplified. The HTBI primer set was used in a first-round RT-PCR of the TCR CDR3. TCRdb passed the multiplex PCR reads through MiXCR, listing each CDR3 protein once. The repertoire holds 530,000 or so distinct CDR3 sequences, with about 15% as singletons. Sample: blood. These receptors originate from a woman under 30 with Graves' ophthalmopathy.

This clonotype was seen ten or more times. This sequence joins TRBV4-1 and TRBJ2-5; TRBD2 is a possible D gene (5 bases). Trimming removed 4 bases from V and 4 bases from J, with 10 bases in between. The CDR3 sequence is 13 residues long. In germline, CDR1 is MGHRA, CDR2 YSYEKL. Here the CDR3 DNA reads TGCGCCAGCAGCCGGACTCTCGGAGAGACCCAGTACTTC. It encodes CASSRTLGETQYF.

This clonotype was seen ten or more times. The V call is TRBV28, the J call TRBJ2-3; TRBD2 matches 14 bases. Germline V CDR1 and CDR2: MDHEN, SYDVKM. Germline trimming cut 6 bases from V and 0 bases from J; bases unmatched to any gene: 8. The CDR3 runs to 18 residues. The CDR3 coding sequence is TGTGCCAGCAGGCCACGACTAGCGGGGGGGCCCAGCACAGATACGCAGTATTTT. Its translation is CASRPRLAGGPSTDTQYF.

This clonotype was seen repeatedly, ten times or more. The V call is TRBV5-1, the J call TRBJ1-1; TRBD1 matches 8 bases. The CDR3 is 15 residues long. J gave up 4 bases and V 4 bases, and 9 bases lay outside the gene matches. Germline loops: CDR1 SGHRS, CDR2 YFSETQ. CDR3 sequence (DNA): TGCGCCAGCAGCCCTGGACAGGGAATCTCCACTGAAGCTTTCTTT. Translation gives CASSPGQGISTEAFF.

This clonotype showed up many times. The chain joins TRBV6-2 or TRBV6-3 to TRBJ2-1; 7 bases agree with TRBD2. The CDR3 is 14 residues long. Germline-derived CDR1 and CDR2 are MNHEY and SVGEGT. V lost 6 bases and J lost 5; bases outside the gene matches: 7. CDR3 bases: TGTGCCAGCAGGACCAGCGGGATCCACAATGAGCAGTTCTTC. Amino acid sequence: CASRTSGIHNEQFF.

This clonotype was found a few times. The V gene is TRBV6-2 or TRBV6-3, the J gene TRBJ1-2, with a tentative D call TRBD1 (5 bases). Germline CDR1 reads MNHEY; CDR2 reads SVGEGT. CDR3 length equals 16 residues. The ends were cut back, 0 bases at V and 4 bases at J, with 15 bases in the middle. The chain's CDR3 is CASSYSLYAGTYGYTF. The CDR3 region has the DNA TGTGCCAGCAGTTACTCCCTATATGCAGGGACCTATGGCTACACCTTC.

This clonotype was seen ten or more times. The V and J genes are TRBV2 and TRBJ2-1; 11 nucleotides match TRBD2. Germline trimming cut 7 bases from V and 4 bases from J; bases unmatched to any gene: 6. Germline V gene data show CDR1 as SNHLY and CDR2 as FYNNEI. This CDR3 comprises 15 residues. This chain's CDR3 is CASKTTSGSYNEQFF. CDR3 DNA: TGTGCCAGCAAAACCACTAGCGGGAGTTACAATGAGCAGTTCTTC.

Many counts were recorded for this clonotype. The rearrangement uses TRBV3-1 and TRBJ1-5, with TRBD1 matching over 8 bases. The germline V gene encodes CDR1 LGHDT and CDR2 YNNKEL (reference sequence). With 5 bases clipped from V and 6 bases from J, the junction kept 9 bases outside the gene matches. CDR3 length: 15 residues. The CDR3 nucleotides read TGTGCCAGCAGCACCGGACAGGGCCGAAGTCAGCCCCAGCATTTT. Protein sequence: CASSTGQGRSQPQHF.

This clonotype was observed a handful of times. The J gene is TRBJ2-7, the V gene TRBV9, with 7 positions matching TRBD2. The CDR3 contains 16 residues. The V gene's germline CDR1 is SGDLS and CDR2 YYNGEE. The V and J ends lost 1 base and 5 bases, in that order; junction bases with no gene match: 12. The CDR3 bases are TGTGCCAGCAGCGTAAATGGGGGACCGGGAGGTGACGAGCAGTACTTC. This translates into CASSVNGGPGGDEQYF.

In its sample, this clonotype was seen many times. The DNA for the CDR3 is TGTGCCATCAGCCTCCTAGCGGGAGTGGGAGATACGCAGTATTTT. Residues: CAISLLAGVGDTQYF. The rearrangement joins TRBV10-3 to TRBJ2-3; 10 bases map to TRBD2. The V segment lost 6 bases and the J segment 5 bases; nucleotides outside the gene matches: 8. The CDR3 is made up of 15 amino acids. Germline V gives CDR1 ENHRY, CDR2 SYGVKD.

This clonotype was picked up many times. The chain employs TRBV11-2 and TRBJ2-7; 10 bases map to TRBD2. V shed 3 bases and J 3 bases; nucleotides not matched to a gene: 2. The CDR3 loop spans 14 amino acids. Germline V gene lookup returns CDR1 SGHAT and CDR2 FQNNGV. CDR3: CASSFSGGRYEQYF. For the CDR3, the DNA is TGTGCCAGCAGCTTTAGCGGGGGGCGCTACGAGCAGTACTTC.

The rearrangement joins TRBV29-1 to TRBJ1-2; D is uncertain. Per germline, CDR1 SQVTM and CDR2 ANQGSEA. The length of the CDR3 is 14 residues. Between the trimmed V and J ends, which lost 5 bases and 7 bases, there was a span of 20 bases. CDR3 coding DNA: TGCAGCGTTAGTCAGAGTTGGACGGTCGGTGGCTACACCTTC. It encodes CSVSQSWTVGGYTF.

This clonotype is a singleton in its sample. A much larger clone lies a single base off, so this may be a read error. CDR3 in DNA: TGTGCCAGCTTTTCTGCGGCGTACGAGCAGTACTTC. Residues: CASFSAAYEQYF. The V call is TRBV28, the J call TRBJ2-7; D call uncertain. The CDR3 runs 12 residues. Deletions cut 8 bases from V and 4 bases from J, with 12 bases between. Germline V lookup: CDR1 MDHEN, CDR2 SYDVKM.

This clonotype appeared many times. The chain uses TRBV28 and TRBJ1-5, with 10 bases fitting TRBD1. This CDR3 is built from 16 residues. CDR1 and CDR2 (germline): MDHEN, SYDVKM. J was trimmed by 7 bases and V by 5 bases; bases with no gene match: 11. The CDR3 region is CASSGQGGPGNQPQHF. Written as DNA, the CDR3 is TGTGCCAGCAGTGGACAGGGGGGGCCCGGGAACCAGCCCCAGCATTTT.

The chain combines TRBV19 with TRBJ1-1, with 7 bases lining up with TRBD1. This CDR3 region has 14 residues. After removal of 10 bases from V and 3 bases from J, the junction contained 11 bases not matched to a gene. Germline V gives CDR1 LNHDA, CDR2 SQIVND (reference sequence). This chain's CDR3 is CATRTGNDHTEAFF. CDR3 DNA sequence: TGTGCCACTAGGACAGGCAATGACCACACTGAAGCTTTCTTT.

The V call is TRBV10-1, the J call TRBJ1-1; no reliable D call. The CDR3 consists of 16 residues. V gave up 0 bases and J gave up 5 bases, with 16 bases separating them. CDR1 is WNHNN, CDR2 SYGVQD, per germline (reference sequence). CDR3 DNA sequence: TGCGCCAGCAGTGAGTCTATCAAGGCGGTTGGAACTGAAGCTTTCTTT. Translation gives CASSESIKAVGTEAFF.

The chain joins TRBV5-1 to TRBJ1-5; TRBD1 matches 9 bases. Germline V CDR1 and CDR2: SGHRS, YFSETQ. The CDR3 spans 14 residues. V was pared by 3 bases and J by 4 bases, with 2 bases of the junction left unmatched. For the CDR3, the DNA is TGCGCCAGCAGCTCCGGGACAGGGAATCAGCCCCAGCATTTT. Residues: CASSSGTGNQPQHF.

This chain joins TRBV29-1 and TRBJ2-2, with 10 nucleotides matching TRBD1. Germline CDR1 and CDR2: SQVTM and ANQGSEA. After removal of 4 bases from V and 4 bases from J, the junction contained 6 bases not matched to a gene. The CDR3 covers 15 residues. CDR3 in amino acids: CSVGGDRGGTGELFF. The CDR3 coding sequence is TGCAGCGTTGGGGGGGACAGGGGTGGCACCGGGGAGCTGTTTTTT.